The present entry profiles one T cell receptor beta chain with its context. The data were obtained in a study of blood T cell repertoires in COVID-19. Original handling: Nucleated cell number was recorded as an estimate derived from reference gene primer amplification. Sequenced by immunoSEQ multiplex PCR; TCRdb stores in-frame clones only, minus some. Clonal size and the V and J genes are those of that table, whereas D and trimming came from the DNA. The sample includes over 450,000 clones, roughly nine tenths of them seen just once. Trimming stripped 7 bases from V and 0 bases from J, with 15 bases between. CDR3 length: 15 residues. Per germline, CDR1 SGHAT and CDR2 FQNNGV.

The sample consisted of peripheral blood. This TCR came from a woman aged 50 to 65 with COVID-19, enrolled during active disease. The chain links TRBV11-2 to TRBJ1-2; D is possibly TRBD1 (5 bases). CDR3 sequence reads: CASTLTPRANYGYTF. The CDR3 DNA reads TGTGCCAGCACCCTAACACCCAGGGCTAACTATGGCTACACCTTC.